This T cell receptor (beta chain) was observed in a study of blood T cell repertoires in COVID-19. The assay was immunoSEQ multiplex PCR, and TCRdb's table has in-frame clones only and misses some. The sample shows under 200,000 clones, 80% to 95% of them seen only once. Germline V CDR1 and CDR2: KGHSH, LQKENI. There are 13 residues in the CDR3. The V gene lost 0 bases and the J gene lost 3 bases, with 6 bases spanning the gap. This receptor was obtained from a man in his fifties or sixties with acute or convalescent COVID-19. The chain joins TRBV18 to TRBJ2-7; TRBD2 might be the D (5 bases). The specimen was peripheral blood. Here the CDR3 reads CASSPPSVYEQYF. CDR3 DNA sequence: TGTGCCAGCTCACCACCTAGCGTCTACGAGCAGTACTTC.